This T cell receptor beta chain was captured by sequencing in a study of cytomegalovirus exposure and HLA in healthy donors. The PCR ran on 60 Vbeta and 13 Jbeta primers. This table comes from immunoSEQ multiplex PCR, and its TCRdb copy is limited to in-frame clones, with some not included. The table lists 200,000 to 250,000 clones, 77% of them singletons. Between the trimmed V and J ends, which lost 0 bases and 2 bases, there was a span of 9 bases. The CDR3 consists of 15 residues. Germline CDR1 is MNHNS and CDR2 is SASEGT. The receptor was isolated from a woman aged 60-75 years in good health and CMV-seropositive. This rearrangement joins TRBV6-1 to TRBJ2-3; D gene ambiguous. Sequencing used PBMCs. CDR3 in amino acids: CASSEAGDNTDTQYF. Here the CDR3 DNA reads TGTGCCAGCAGTGAAGCTGGAGATAACACAGATACGCAGTATTTT.